A single sample gave rise to the 8 T cell receptor beta chains below, sequenced in a study of human T cells and chemical hapten exposure. Using its own MiXCR run on the RACE reads, TCRdb lists one record per CDR3 protein. The data hold tens of thousands of distinct CDR3 sequences, with 8.5% observed a single time. Time point noted: patch test 2, 6 weeks after DPC sensitization. This sample's treatment: therapeutic diphenylcyclopropenone sensitization with weekly scalp DPC. Sample: whole blood, taken in connection with sensitization to the hapten diphenylcyclopropenone (DPC). These receptors originate from a woman aged 50 to 60 with alopecia areata. Some clones in this sample may be carry-over from other donors' samples.

This clonotype was counted at least ten times. The J gene is TRBJ1-1, the V gene TRBV6-1; D is uncertain. The length of the CDR3 is 15 residues. The germline gives CDR1 MNHNS, CDR2 SASEGT. V lost 2 bases and J lost 6, with 16 bases in between. Written as DNA, the CDR3 is TGTGCCAGCAGTGAATCGGCAGGAGGGCTATCTGAAGCTTTCTTT. Its protein is CASSESAGGLSEAFF.

This clonotype appeared many times. The V call is TRBV29-1, the J call TRBJ1-3, with 8 positions matching TRBD1. The CDR3 is 17 amino acids. V lost 7 bases to trimming and J lost 2 bases; unmatched junction nucleotides: 16. Looked up from germline, CDR1 is SQVTM and CDR2 is ANQGSEA. The CDR3: CSAQGATGSSAGNTIYF. The CDR3 nucleotides read TGCAGCGCCCAGGGGGCGACGGGATCAAGTGCTGGAAACACCATATATTTT.

The V and J genes are TRBV5-1 and TRBJ2-3; 8 bases line up with TRBD2. V trimming: 0 bases; J trimming: 3 bases; junction bases outside the gene matches: 9. This CDR3 is 17 amino acids long. CDR1 and CDR2 from the germline V gene are SGHRS and YFSETQ. The CDR3 region is CASSLARSGGITDTQYF. CDR3 bases: TGCGCCAGCAGCTTGGCCAGAAGCGGGGGCATTACAGATACGCAGTATTTT.

This clonotype was observed many times. The gene calls are TRBV6-5 and TRBJ2-5; D ambiguous. This CDR3 is built from 14 residues. V lost 6 bases and J lost 3, with 14 bases in between. Germline assignment: CDR1 MNHEY and CDR2 SVGAGI. The CDR3 here is CASSPPWAEETQYF. Here the CDR3 DNA reads TGTGCCAGCAGCCCCCCGTGGGCTGAAGAGACCCAGTACTTC.

This clonotype has just a few counts. The J gene is TRBJ2-3, the V gene TRBV6-2 or TRBV6-3; D is ambiguous. The CDR3 totals 11 residues. The germline V gene has CDR1 MNHEY and CDR2 SVGEGT. V was clipped by 7 bases and J by 6 bases, with 8 bases between them. CDR3 bases: TGTGCCAGCACCCTGGGGGATACGCAGTATTTT. This codes for CASTLGDTQYF.

This clonotype has only a few counts. The chain couples TRBV20-1 to TRBJ2-1; 11 nucleotides align to TRBD2. The CDR3 totals 18 residues. Trimming took 0 bases from V and 4 from J; bases not matched to a gene: 11. In germline, CDR1 is DFQATT, CDR2 SNEGSKA (reference sequence). The DNA for the CDR3 is TGCAGTGCTAGAGATCTGACTAGCGGGGCGCGTCGGTACAATGAGCAGTTCTTC. Translating it yields CSARDLTSGARRYNEQFF.

The chain joins TRBV2 to TRBJ1-1, with D unresolved. V was pared by 6 bases and J by 6 bases, with 8 bases between. The germline V gene has CDR1 SNHLY and CDR2 FYNNEI. The CDR3 totals 11 residues. CDR3 residues: CASSYTPEAFF. CDR3 in DNA: TGTGCCAGCAGCTACACCCCTGAAGCTTTCTTT.

This clonotype was counted a few times. The gene calls are TRBV20-1 and TRBJ2-7; D is unclear. CDR3 length: 15 amino acids. Germline V CDR1 and CDR2: DFQATT, SNEGSKA (reference sequence). The V gene lost 0 bases and the J gene lost 3 bases, with 15 bases spanning the gap. CDR3 region: CSARDREQFYYEQYF. CDR3 DNA: TGCAGTGCTAGAGATCGAGAACAGTTTTACTACGAGCAGTACTTC.